This T cell receptor beta chain was documented in a study of cytomegalovirus exposure and HLA in healthy donors. Regarding the study as a whole: Prior analysis indicated that the majority of TCR beta V segments exhibited productivity approximately 87% or approximately 30% of the time.

Healthy bone marrow donors formed the donor group. Of note for this clone: What it binds is not known.

Germline trimming cut 1 base from V and 6 bases from J; bases unmatched to any gene: 12. Germline V lookup: CDR1 LGHNA, CDR2 YSLEER. This CDR3 region has 17 residues. Primers for the PCR totalled 60 Vbeta and 13 Jbeta. The method was immunoSEQ multiplex PCR; TCRdb's version includes in-frame clones alone and lacks a portion of them. The sample lists 150,000 to 200,000 clones; 82% were seen once. The chain uses TRBV4-3 and TRBJ2-1; 7 bases fit TRBD2. The sample taken for sequencing was PBMCs. The TCR sequence derives from a boy younger than 10 in good health and CMV-seronegative. CDR3 DNA sequence: TGCGCCAGCAGCCAAGTTTGGCAGCGCCCGGGGGGCAATGAGCAGTTCTTC. It encodes CASSQVWQRPGGNEQFF.